The entry below gives a single T cell receptor beta chain sequence along with its context. Here immunoSEQ multiplex PCR was the method, and the copy in TCRdb shows in-frame clones only, minus some. The sample has around 16,000 clones, about 81% seen once. The CDR3 length is 14 residues. Germline values: CDR1 SGHRS, CDR2 YFSETQ. The junction had 8 bases not matched to a gene; V was cut back by 7 bases and J by 1 base. These data are taken from a study of ipilimumab plus nivolumab after autologous stem cell transplantation. The overall study: The DLBCL group included primary refractory and relapsed cases.

Starting 14 to 28 days after autologous transplant, ipilimumab 1 mg/kg was given. The genes are TRBV5-1 and TRBJ2-7, with 7 bases matching TRBD1. The specimen comprised PBMCs, sampled in a trial of ipilimumab plus nivolumab as post-transplant consolidation. The sequence was obtained from a male donor with diffuse large B-cell lymphoma. CDR3 in amino acids: CASGDRDRSYEQYF. Here the CDR3 DNA reads TGCGCCAGCGGAGACAGGGACCGTTCCTACGAGCAGTACTTC.